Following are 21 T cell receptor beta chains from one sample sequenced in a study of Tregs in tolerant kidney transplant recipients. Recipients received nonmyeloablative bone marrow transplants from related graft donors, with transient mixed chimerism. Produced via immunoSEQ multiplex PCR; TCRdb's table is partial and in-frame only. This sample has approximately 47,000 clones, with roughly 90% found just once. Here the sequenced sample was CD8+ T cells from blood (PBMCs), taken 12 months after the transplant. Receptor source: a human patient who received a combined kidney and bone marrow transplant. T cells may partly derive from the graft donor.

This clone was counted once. The CDR3 region has the DNA TGCGCCAGCAGCCAAGATCGTCTCCCGTACAATGAGCAGTTCTTC. Encoded protein: CASSQDRLPYNEQFF. The chain has TRBV4-3 and TRBJ2-1; D gene unclear. The CDR3 has 15 amino acids. Germline-derived CDR1 and CDR2 are LGHNA and YSLEER. Trimming pared 0 bases from V and 4 bases from J, leaving 10 bases between.

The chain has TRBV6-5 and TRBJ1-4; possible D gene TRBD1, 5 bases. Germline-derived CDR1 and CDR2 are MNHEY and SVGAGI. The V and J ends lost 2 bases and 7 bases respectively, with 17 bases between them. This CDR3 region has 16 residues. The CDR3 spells CASSYGLSREGEKLFF. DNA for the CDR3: TGTGCCAGCAGTTACGGTCTAAGCAGGGAGGGTGAAAAACTGTTTTTT.

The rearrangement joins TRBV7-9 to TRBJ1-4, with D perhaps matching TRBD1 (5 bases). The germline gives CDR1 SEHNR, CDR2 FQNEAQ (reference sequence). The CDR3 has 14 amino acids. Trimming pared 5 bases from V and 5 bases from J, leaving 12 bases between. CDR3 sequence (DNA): TGTGCCAGCAGCCAGCCGGGACTGAATGAAAAACTGTTTTTT. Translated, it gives CASSQPGLNEKLFF.

CDR3 residues: CSALTPRGLDGYTF. Written as DNA, the CDR3 is TGCAGCGCGTTAACACCCAGGGGGCTCGATGGCTACACCTTC. J is TRBJ1-2 and V is TRBV29-1; 8 nucleotides line up with TRBD1. V dropped 7 bases and J dropped 6; count of bases not matched to a gene: 13. This CDR3 has 14 residues. CDR1 SQVTM and CDR2 ANQGSEA come from the germline V gene.

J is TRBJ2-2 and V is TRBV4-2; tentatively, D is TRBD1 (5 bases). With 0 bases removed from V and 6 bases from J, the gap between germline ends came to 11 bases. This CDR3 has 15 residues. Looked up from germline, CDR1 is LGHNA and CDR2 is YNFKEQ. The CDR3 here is CASSQDLLTAGELFF. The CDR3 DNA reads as TGTGCCAGCAGCCAAGATCTGCTGACAGCCGGGGAGCTGTTTTTT.

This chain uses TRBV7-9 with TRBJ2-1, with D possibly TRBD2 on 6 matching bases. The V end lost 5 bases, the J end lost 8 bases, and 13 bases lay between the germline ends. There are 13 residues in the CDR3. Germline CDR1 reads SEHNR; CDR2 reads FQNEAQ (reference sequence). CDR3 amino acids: CASSPRLVDEQFF. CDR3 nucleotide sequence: TGTGCCAGCAGCCCTCGACTAGTCGATGAGCAGTTCTTC. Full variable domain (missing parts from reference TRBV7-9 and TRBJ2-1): DTGVSQNPRHKITKRGQNVTFRCDPISEHNRLYWYRQTLGQGPEFLTYFQNEAQLEKSRLLSDRFSAERPKGSFSTLEIQRTEQGDSAMYLCASSPRLVDEQFFGPGTRLTVL.

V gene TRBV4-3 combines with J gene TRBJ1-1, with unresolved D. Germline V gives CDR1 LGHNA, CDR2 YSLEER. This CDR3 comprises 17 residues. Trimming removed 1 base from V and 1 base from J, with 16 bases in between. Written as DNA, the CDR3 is TGCGCCAGCAGCCAAGTAAGGTGGCTGGGAGCGAACACTGAAGCTTTCTTT. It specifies CASSQVRWLGANTEAFF.

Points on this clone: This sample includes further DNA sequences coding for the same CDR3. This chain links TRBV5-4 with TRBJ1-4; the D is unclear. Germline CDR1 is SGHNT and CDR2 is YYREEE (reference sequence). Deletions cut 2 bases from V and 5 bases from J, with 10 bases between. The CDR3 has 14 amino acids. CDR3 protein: CASSFYRRNEKLFF. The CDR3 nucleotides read TGTGCCAGCAGCTTCTACCGGAGGAATGAAAAACTGTTTTTT.

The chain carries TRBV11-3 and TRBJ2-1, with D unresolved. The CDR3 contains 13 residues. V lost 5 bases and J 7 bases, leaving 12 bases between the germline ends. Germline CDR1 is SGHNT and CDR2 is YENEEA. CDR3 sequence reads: CASSTHPGNEQFF. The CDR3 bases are TGTGCCAGCAGCACCCACCCCGGGAATGAGCAGTTCTTC.

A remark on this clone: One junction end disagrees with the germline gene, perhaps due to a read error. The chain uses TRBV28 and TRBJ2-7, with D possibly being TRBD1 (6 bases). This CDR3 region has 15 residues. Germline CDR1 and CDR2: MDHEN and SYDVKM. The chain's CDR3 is CASSRYQGGSSEQYF. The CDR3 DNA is TGTGCCAGCAGTCGATATCAAGGGGGATCCTCCGAGCAGTACTTC.

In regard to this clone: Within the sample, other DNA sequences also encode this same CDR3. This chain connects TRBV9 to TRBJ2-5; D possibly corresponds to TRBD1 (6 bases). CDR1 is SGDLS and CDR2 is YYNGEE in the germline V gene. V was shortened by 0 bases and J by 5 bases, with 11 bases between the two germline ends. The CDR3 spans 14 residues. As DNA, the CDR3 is TGTGCCAGCAGCGTAGGGGGGCGCGGGGAGACCCAGTACTTC. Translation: CASSVGGRGETQYF.

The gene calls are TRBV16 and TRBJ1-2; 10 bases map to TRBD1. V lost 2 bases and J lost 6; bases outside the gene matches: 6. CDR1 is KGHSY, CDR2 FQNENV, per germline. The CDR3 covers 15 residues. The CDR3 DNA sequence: TGTGCCAGCAGCCAAATTGGGACAGGGGACGATGGCTACACCTTC. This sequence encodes CASSQIGTGDDGYTF.

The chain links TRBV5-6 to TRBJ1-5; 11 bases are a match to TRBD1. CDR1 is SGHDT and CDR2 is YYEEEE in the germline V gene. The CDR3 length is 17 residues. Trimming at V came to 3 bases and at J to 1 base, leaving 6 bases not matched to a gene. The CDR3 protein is CASSSSGTGGSNQPQHF. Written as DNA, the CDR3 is TGTGCCAGCAGCTCATCCGGGACAGGGGGGAGCAATCAGCCCCAGCATTTT.

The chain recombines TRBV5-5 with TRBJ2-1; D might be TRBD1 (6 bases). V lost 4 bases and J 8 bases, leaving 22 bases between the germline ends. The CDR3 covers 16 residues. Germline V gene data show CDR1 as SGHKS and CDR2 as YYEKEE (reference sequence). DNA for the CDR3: TGTGCCAGCAGCCCCCCTCAGGGGACCTCCGGCGATGAGCAGTTCTTC. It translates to CASSPPQGTSGDEQFF.

The CDR3 region is CASSLSFPSNNEQFF. The CDR3, as DNA: TGTGCCAGCAGTTTATCCTTCCCCTCTAACAATGAGCAGTTCTTC. The chain uses TRBV27 and TRBJ2-1; D is unresolved. Germline V lookup: CDR1 MNHEY, CDR2 SMNVEV (reference sequence). Trimming removed 0 bases at V and 5 bases at J, with 11 bases between. The CDR3 totals 15 residues.

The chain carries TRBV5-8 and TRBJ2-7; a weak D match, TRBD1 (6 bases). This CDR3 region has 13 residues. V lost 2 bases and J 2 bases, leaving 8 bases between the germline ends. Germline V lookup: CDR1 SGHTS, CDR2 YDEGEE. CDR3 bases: TGTGCCAGCAGCTTTAAGGGGGCCTACGAGCAGTACTTC. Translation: CASSFKGAYEQYF.

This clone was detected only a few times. The CDR3 loop reads CASGTGYNEQFF. Written as DNA, the CDR3 is TGTGCCAGCGGGACAGGGTACAATGAGCAGTTCTTC. The chain is built from TRBV27 and TRBJ2-1; 9 positions match TRBD1. CDR1 and CDR2 (germline): MNHEY, SMNVEV (reference sequence). V lost 8 bases to trimming and J lost 4 bases; unmatched junction nucleotides: 0. The CDR3 loop spans 12 amino acids.

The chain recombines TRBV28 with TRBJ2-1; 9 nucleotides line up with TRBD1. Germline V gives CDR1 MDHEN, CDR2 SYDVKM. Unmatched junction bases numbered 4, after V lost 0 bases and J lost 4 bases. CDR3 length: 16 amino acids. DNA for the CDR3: TGTGCCAGCAGTTTATGGCACAGGGGGCCTTACAATGAGCAGTTCTTC. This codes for CASSLWHRGPYNEQFF.

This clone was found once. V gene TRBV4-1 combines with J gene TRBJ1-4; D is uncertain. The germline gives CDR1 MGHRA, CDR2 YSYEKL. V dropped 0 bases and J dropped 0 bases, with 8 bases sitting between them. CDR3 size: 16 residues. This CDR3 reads CASSQDPGATNEKLFF. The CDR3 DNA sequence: TGCGCCAGCAGCCAAGATCCCGGTGCAACTAATGAAAAACTGTTTTTT.

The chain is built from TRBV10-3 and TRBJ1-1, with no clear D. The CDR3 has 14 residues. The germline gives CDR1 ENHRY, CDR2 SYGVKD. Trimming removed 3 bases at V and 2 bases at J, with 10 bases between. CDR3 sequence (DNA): TGTGCCATCAGTGAAACTAGTGTCAACACTGAAGCTTTCTTT. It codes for CAISETSVNTEAFF.

The CDR3 protein is CASSGSGDLAGELFF. DNA for the CDR3: TGTGCCAGCAGTGGTAGCGGGGACCTGGCCGGGGAGCTGTTTTTT. The chain recombines TRBV6-4 with TRBJ2-2, with 8 bases matching TRBD2. In germline, CDR1 is MRHNA, CDR2 SNTAGT. The CDR3 is 15 amino acids. V lost 4 bases, J lost 6 bases, and 7 bases stayed unmatched.